The rows below give T cell receptor beta chains drawn from one sample of a study of blood T cell repertoires in COVID-19. Clones were sequenced by immunoSEQ multiplex PCR, and TCRdb holds only the in-frame ones, with some missing. The table has about 88,000 clones, roughly 87% seen once. The specimen was peripheral blood. These receptors came from a male donor with acute or convalescent COVID-19. The CDR3 runs from the conserved cysteine through the conserved F or W. A D gene is named only where the DNA matches it firmly. Not all rows give a size; the values are once, few, many and, for expanded clones, a class.

CDR3 DNA	CDR3 protein	clone size	V gene	D gene	J gene
TGTGCCAGCAGCGCCGACCTGCTAGCGGGGGAGCTGTTTTTT	CASSADLLAGELFF	-	TRBV9	-	TRBJ2-2
TGCGCCAGCAGCTTGGAGGGGATGAACACTGAAGCTTTCTTT	CASSLEGMNTEAFF	few	TRBV5-1	-	TRBJ1-1
TGTGCCAGCAGCTTAGCGCTGTCAGGGTTTATCAATGAGCAGTTCTTC	CASSLALSGFINEQFF	once	TRBV7-9	-	TRBJ2-1
TGTGCCAGCAGCTCGCTCCAGACGGGAAGCACAGATACGCAGTATTTT	CASSSLQTGSTDTQYF	-	TRBV7-9	-	TRBJ2-3
TGTGCCACCGGCCCTTCGGGGGGCTCTGGTACCGGGGAGCTGTTTTTT	CATGPSGGSGTGELFF	few	TRBV19	-	TRBJ2-2
TGTGCCAGTAGTATTCGGGACAGCTTAATTTATGGCTACACCTTC	CASSIRDSLIYGYTF	-	TRBV19	TRBD1	TRBJ1-2
TGTGCCAGCAGCTTAGCGCAGACAGGTAGGGTCCAAGAGACCCAGTACTTC	CASSLAQTGRVQETQYF	-	TRBV7-3	-	TRBJ2-5
TGCGCCAGCAGCCAAGGACCGGGACAGGGGATCTATGGCTACACCTTC	CASSQGPGQGIYGYTF	-	TRBV4-1	TRBD1	TRBJ1-2
TGTGCCAGCAGTGAGGGCCTAGGGTGGGGCTACTACGGCTACACCTTC	CASSEGLGWGYYGYTF	-	TRBV6-1	-	TRBJ1-2
TGTGCCAGCAGCCAAGCGCAGGGTACTGGAAACACCATATATTTT	CASSQAQGTGNTIYF	-	TRBV3-1/TRBV3-2	-	TRBJ1-3
TGTGCCAGCAGTTTCAGGACAGGGGATGGCTACACCTTC	CASSFRTGDGYTF	-	TRBV27	TRBD1	TRBJ1-2
TGTGCCAGCAGCTTGCCAAATTTGGGGGGGAATAATGAAAAACTGTTTTTT	CASSLPNLGGNNEKLFF	once	TRBV5-5	-	TRBJ1-4
TGCGCCAGCAGCTTGGTCTCTGGGGCAGGAAACACCATATATTTT	CASSLVSGAGNTIYF	once	TRBV5-1	-	TRBJ1-3
TGTGCCAGCAGCCCGAGGAACAATGAGCAGTTCTTC	CASSPRNNEQFF	-	TRBV6-5	-	TRBJ2-1
TGTGCCAGCTCACCACCGACAGGGGGAAATTCACCCCTCCACTTT	CASSPPTGGNSPLHF	-	TRBV18	TRBD1	TRBJ1-6
TGTGCCAGCAGCGTACAGGTAAATCAGCCCCAGCATTTT	CASSVQVNQPQHF	-	TRBV9	-	TRBJ1-5
TGTGCCAGCAGCCGGGACAGGAGTCCCTACGAGCAGTACTTC	CASSRDRSPYEQYF	-	TRBV7-9	TRBD1	TRBJ2-7
TGCGCCAGCAGCTCTGGAGGCGACTCTGGGGCCAACGTCCTGACTTTC	CASSSGGDSGANVLTF	-	TRBV5-1	-	TRBJ2-6